These 3 T cell receptor beta chains share one sample of origin, sequenced in a study of beta chain features in type 1 diabetes. General study findings and limits: Type 1 diabetes patients had moderately but significantly shorter TCRB CDR3s in all four CD4+ subsets.

Their cognate antigens are unknown. The isolated RNA, all of it, was reverse transcribed, so expressed TCRB transcripts were what got sequenced. Sequenced by immunoSEQ multiplex PCR; TCRdb stores in-frame clones only, minus some. The sample includes about 160,000 clones, 6.5% to 9.5% of them seen just once. The sequencing input was central memory CD4+ T cells from blood. These receptors came from a woman aged 35 to 49 with type 1 diabetes.

This clone has a handful of counts. The chain combines TRBV28 with TRBJ1-2; 9 bases fit TRBD1. CDR3 size: 13 residues. CDR1 is MDHEN, CDR2 SYDVKM, per germline. V shed 4 bases and J 6 bases; nucleotides not matched to a gene: 3. The DNA of the CDR3 is TGTGCCAGCAGTTATTGGACAGGGGATGGCTACACCTTC. It specifies CASSYWTGDGYTF.

The chain has TRBV4-1 and TRBJ2-3; 7 bases align to TRBD2. The germline V gene has CDR1 MGHRA and CDR2 YSYEKL. The CDR3 spans 15 residues. V shed 3 bases, J shed 4 bases, and the junction held 7 bases outside the gene matches. CDR3 coding DNA: TGCGCCAGCAGCCATATACGGGAGGTCGCAGATACGCAGTATTTT. Translating gives CASSHIREVADTQYF.

The V gene is TRBV4-2, the J gene TRBJ2-5, with 10 bases lining up with TRBD2. V was pared by 1 base and J by 1 base, with 3 bases of the junction left unmatched. Germline V gene lookup returns CDR1 LGHNA and CDR2 YNFKEQ. The CDR3 runs 16 residues. CDR3 amino acids: CASSQGTSGTQETQYF. The CDR3 DNA sequence: TGTGCCAGCAGCCAAGGAACTAGCGGGACCCAAGAGACCCAGTACTTC.